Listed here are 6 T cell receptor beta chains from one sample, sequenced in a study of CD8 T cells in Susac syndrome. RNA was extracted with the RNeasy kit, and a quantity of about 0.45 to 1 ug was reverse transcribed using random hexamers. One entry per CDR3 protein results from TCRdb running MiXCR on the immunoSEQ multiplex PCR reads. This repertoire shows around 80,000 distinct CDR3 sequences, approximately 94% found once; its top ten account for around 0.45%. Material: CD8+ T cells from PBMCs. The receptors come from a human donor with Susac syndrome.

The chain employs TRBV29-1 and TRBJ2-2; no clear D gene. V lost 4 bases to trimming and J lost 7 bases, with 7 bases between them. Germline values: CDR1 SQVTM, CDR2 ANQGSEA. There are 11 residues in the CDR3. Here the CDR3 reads CSVAAGGELFF. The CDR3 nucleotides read TGCAGCGTTGCGGCCGGCGGGGAGCTGTTTTTT.

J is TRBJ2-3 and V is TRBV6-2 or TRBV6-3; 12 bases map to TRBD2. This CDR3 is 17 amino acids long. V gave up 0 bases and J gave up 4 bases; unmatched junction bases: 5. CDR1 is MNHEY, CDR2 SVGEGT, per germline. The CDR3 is CASSYSRTSGTADTQYF. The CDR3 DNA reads TGTGCCAGCAGTTACTCAAGGACTAGCGGGACGGCAGATACGCAGTATTTT.

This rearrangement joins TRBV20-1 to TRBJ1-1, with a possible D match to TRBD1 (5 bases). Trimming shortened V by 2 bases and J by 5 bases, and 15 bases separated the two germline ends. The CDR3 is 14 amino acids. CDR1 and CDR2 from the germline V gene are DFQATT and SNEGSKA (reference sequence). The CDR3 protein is CSARQGGIETEAFF. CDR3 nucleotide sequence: TGCAGTGCTAGACAGGGAGGGATAGAGACTGAAGCTTTCTTT.

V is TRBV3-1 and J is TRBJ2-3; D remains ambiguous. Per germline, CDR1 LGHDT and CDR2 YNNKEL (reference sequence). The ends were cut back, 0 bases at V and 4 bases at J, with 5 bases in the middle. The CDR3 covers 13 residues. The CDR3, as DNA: TGTGCCAGCAGCCAAGATAAAGCAGATACGCAGTATTTT. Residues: CASSQDKADTQYF.

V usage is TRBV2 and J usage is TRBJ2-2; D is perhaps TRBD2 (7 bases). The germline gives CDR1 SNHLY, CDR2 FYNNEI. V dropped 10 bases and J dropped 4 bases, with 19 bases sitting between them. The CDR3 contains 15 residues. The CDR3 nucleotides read TGTGCCATCCTCTTGGGGGGGCGCGGCACCGGGGAGCTGTTTTTT. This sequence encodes CAILLGGRGTGELFF.

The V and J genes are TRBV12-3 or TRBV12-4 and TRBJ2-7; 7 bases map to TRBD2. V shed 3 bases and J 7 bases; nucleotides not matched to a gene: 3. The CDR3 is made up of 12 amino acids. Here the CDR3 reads CASSFGGGEQYF. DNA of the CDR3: TGTGCCAGCAGTTTTGGGGGGGGAGAGCAGTACTTC.